The T cell receptor beta chain under discussion was sequenced for a study of T cell repertoires in cytomegalovirus infection. Study-level information: Recently identified HLA-C-restricted CMV epitopes and well-studied HLA-B-restricted CMV epitopes were used by the study. CMV infection together with matching HLA type was indicated by public TCR beta signatures.

The CDR3 totals 14 residues. V was pared by 1 base and J by 7 bases, with 13 bases between. Germline loops: CDR1 SGHVS, CDR2 FQNEAQ. This clonotype has a handful of counts. Its antigen remains unknown. TCRdb redid the calling of the reads with MiXCR, one entry per CDR3 protein. The sample carries 250,000 to 300,000 distinct CDR3 sequences, approximately 22% recorded once. Points from the study as a whole: Identification of carriers of CMV plus the relevant HLA was achieved through cumulative public TCR beta family frequency.

This sequence joins TRBV7-8 and TRBJ1-2; D not certain. This clonotype was obtained from a human donor in good health (CMV status not recorded). Some clones in this sample may be carry-over from other donors' samples. Here the sequenced sample was cultured PBMCs, taken from culture after CMV antigen stimulation. Written as DNA, the CDR3 is TGTGCCAGCAGCTTAGGACCCCTCGAGGGTGGCTACACCTTC. Its protein product is CASSLGPLEGGYTF.